This is a list of T cell receptor beta chains from one sample in a study of blood T cell repertoires in COVID-19. Profiled with immunoSEQ multiplex PCR; TCRdb holds only in-frame clones, not every one. Found here are around 100,000 clones, 82% of them singletons; the top ten hold 7.9%. The sequencing sample was made of peripheral blood. The receptors were sampled from a man between 65 and 85 years old with acute or convalescent COVID-19. CDR3s include the opening cysteine and the closing phenylalanine or tryptophan. Fields, in order: V gene, CDR3 length, clone size, D gene, J gene, CDR3 DNA, CDR3 protein. A D gene is named only where the DNA matches it firmly. The size entry is marked missing in some rows and otherwise reads once, few, many or a size class.

TRBV5-1	14	-	-	TRBJ1-4	TGCGCCAGCAGCCCGGGTGCAACTAATGAAAAACTGTTTTTT	CASSPGATNEKLFF
TRBV3-1/TRBV3-2	14	-	-	TRBJ1-2	TGTGCCAGCAGCCCCGCCGCCAGTAACTATGGCTACACCTTC	CASSPAASNYGYTF
TRBV6-5	13	few	TRBD1	TRBJ2-2	TGTGCCAGCAGTTCGGACAGGGCCGGGGAGCTGTTTTTT	CASSSDRAGELFF
TRBV5-8	15	once	TRBD1	TRBJ1-5	TGTGCCAGCAGCTTCGGACAGGGGGCCCATCAGCCCCAGCATTTT	CASSFGQGAHQPQHF
TRBV2	15	-	TRBD1	TRBJ1-5	TGTGCCAGCAGCGGGCCGGGACAGGCAAATCAGCCCCAGCATTTT	CASSGPGQANQPQHF
TRBV12-5	16	-	TRBD2	TRBJ2-1	TGTGCTAGTGCTTTGGGTAGCGGGAGCTTCGGGGATGAGCAGTTCTTC	CASALGSGSFGDEQFF
TRBV11-2	15	-	TRBD1	TRBJ1-2	TGTGCCAGCAGCTTAGATCCGACAGGGGACTATGGCTACACCTTC	CASSLDPTGDYGYTF
TRBV30	13	-	-	TRBJ2-2	TGTGCCTGGAGTCGTACCGGGTCCCGGGAGCTGTTTTTT	CAWSRTGSRELFF
TRBV5-1	15	-	-	TRBJ2-2	TGCGCCAGCAGCCGTGACACGCCGAACACCGGGGAGCTGTTTTTT	CASSRDTPNTGELFF
TRBV28	16	-	-	TRBJ1-6	TGTGCCAGCAGCGCTACCTGGACGGGATCTAATTCACCCCTCCACTTT	CASSATWTGSNSPLHF
TRBV6-2/TRBV6-3	16	-	TRBD1	TRBJ1-5	TGTGCCAGCAGCGAGGGGGACAGGGGTACAGGCCAGCCCCAGCATTTT	CASSEGDRGTGQPQHF
TRBV7-8	15	once	-	TRBJ2-7	TGTGCCAGCAGCTTAAGAGTTAGTACTACCTACGAGCAGTACTTC	CASSLRVSTTYEQYF
TRBV5-1	13	few	TRBD1	TRBJ2-7	TGCGCCAGCAGCTCTGACAGGGGGAAGGAGCAGTACTTC	CASSSDRGKEQYF
TRBV29-1	11	-	-	TRBJ1-1	TGCAGCGTTCGCGGGAACACTGAAGCTTTCTTT	CSVRGNTEAFF
TRBV9	15	-	TRBD2	TRBJ2-7	TGTGCCAGCAGCGTAGCGGGAGGGCTTAGCTACGAGCAGTACTTC	CASSVAGGLSYEQYF
TRBV6-5	14	-	TRBD1	TRBJ1-2	TGTGCCAGCAGCCCAATGACAGGGAACTATGGCTACACCTTC	CASSPMTGNYGYTF
TRBV2	15	-	-	TRBJ1-5	TGTGCCAGCAGTTCGGCACAGATTGGGAATCAGCCCCAGCATTTT	CASSSAQIGNQPQHF
TRBV3-1/TRBV3-2	11	-	-	TRBJ1-2	TGTGCCAGCAGCCAAGAGTCAGGGCTCACCTTC	CASSQESGLTF
TRBV28	17	-	TRBD1	TRBJ1-6	TGTGCCAGCGGCACTCTCCGGGACAGGGGTCGAAGTGCACCCCTCCACTTT	CASGTLRDRGRSAPLHF
TRBV13	16	-	-	TRBJ2-1	TGTGCCAGCAGCTCGCGTTGGGCGAGCTCCTACAATGAGCAGTTCTTC	CASSSRWASSYNEQFF
TRBV11-3	14	-	TRBD1	TRBJ2-3	TGTGCCAGCAGCTCAGGGGGCGGCACAGATACGCAGTATTTT	CASSSGGGTDTQYF
TRBV6-5	14	-	TRBD1	TRBJ1-2	TGTGCCAGCAGTTACTTTGGGACAGGGTATGGCTACACCTTC	CASSYFGTGYGYTF
TRBV5-1	16	-	-	TRBJ1-6	TGCGCCAGCAGCTTGGGGGTCCTAGACTATAATTCACCCCTCCACTTT	CASSLGVLDYNSPLHF
TRBV7-2	13	-	-	TRBJ2-5	TGTGCCAGCAGCTTTGAGCGCGGGGAGACCCAGTACTTC	CASSFERGETQYF
TRBV6-5	15	-	-	TRBJ2-7	TGTGCCAGCAGTTATGGGACAGCGGGCCCCTACGAGCAGTACTTC	CASSYGTAGPYEQYF